The 27 T cell receptor beta chains below all came from one sample that was sequenced in a study of T cell repertoires in cytomegalovirus infection. TCRdb reanalysed the reads using MiXCR and keeps one entry per CDR3 protein. Among a few hundred thousand distinct CDR3 sequences listed, around 40% were seen once. The antigens of these receptors remain unknown. The sequencing used cultured PBMCs, collected from culture after CMV antigen stimulation. These TCRs come from a human donor in good health (CMV status not recorded). Some clones in this sample may be carry-over from other donors' samples.

The chain links TRBV12-3 or TRBV12-4 to TRBJ2-5, with D unclear. Trimming took 2 bases from V and 1 from J, leaving 14 bases between them. CDR3 length: 16 residues. The chain's CDR3 is CASSLSSALSQETQYF. The CDR3 DNA is TGTGCCAGCAGTTTAAGTTCGGCGCTTAGCCAAGAGACCCAGTACTTC.

This clonotype has only a few counts. The CDR3 here is CASTRRGLGMSNQPQHF. CDR3 DNA: TGTGCCAGCACCAGGAGGGGGCTCGGAATGAGCAATCAGCCCCAGCATTTT. The chain joins TRBV12-3 or TRBV12-4 to TRBJ1-5; 7 nucleotides match TRBD1. There are 17 residues in the CDR3. Trimming removed 7 bases from V and 1 base from J; junction bases left unmatched: 13.

The V and J genes are TRBV4-1 and TRBJ2-7; 7 bases align to TRBD1. The CDR3 is 14 amino acids. The junction had 8 bases not matched to a gene; V was cut back by 5 bases and J by 4 bases. The germline V gene has CDR1 MGHRA and CDR2 YSYEKL. CDR3 bases: TGCGCCAGCAGCGATTACAGGGGCGGGTACGAGCAGTACTTC. Encoded protein: CASSDYRGGYEQYF.

The chain has TRBV27 and TRBJ2-3, with 7 bases matching TRBD2. In germline, CDR1 is MNHEY, CDR2 SMNVEV (reference sequence). The CDR3 runs 15 residues. The J segment lost 0 bases and the V segment lost 3 bases, leaving 3 bases of the junction unmatched. The DNA of the CDR3 is TGTGCCAGCAGTTTTCGCGGGAGAAGCACAGATACGCAGTATTTT. It yields the protein CASSFRGRSTDTQYF.

The rearrangement links TRBV6-1 to TRBJ2-7; the match to TRBD2 covers 8 bases. After removal of 6 bases from V and 7 bases from J, the junction contained 17 bases not matched to a gene. CDR3 length: 16 amino acids. Germline loops: CDR1 MNHNS, CDR2 SASEGT. The DNA of the CDR3 is TGTGCCAGCAGGCCGAGTCGACTAGCGCCGGGTGGTGAGCAGTACTTC. This gives the protein CASRPSRLAPGGEQYF.

This sequence joins TRBV7-2 and TRBJ2-1; 8 bases align to TRBD1. The J segment lost 4 bases and the V segment lost 2 bases, leaving 10 bases of the junction unmatched. The CDR3 sequence is 17 residues long. CDR1 and CDR2 (germline): SGHTA, FQGNSA. CDR3: CASSLKYRDRIYNEQFF. CDR3 bases: TGTGCCAGCAGCTTAAAGTACCGGGACAGGATTTACAATGAGCAGTTCTTC.

This clonotype was seen ten or more times. The rearrangement links TRBV7-2 to TRBJ1-5; D is uncertain. The CDR3 consists of 13 residues. The V gene's germline CDR1 is SGHTA and CDR2 FQGNSA. Trimming stripped 0 bases from V and 5 bases from J, with 5 bases between. CDR3 nucleotide sequence: TGTGCCAGCAGCTTAGCTATAGATCAGCCCCAGCATTTT. Translating gives CASSLAIDQPQHF.

The table lists this clonotype with many counts. This chain links TRBV7-8 with TRBJ1-2, with D uncertain. The CDR3 covers 13 residues. Germline assignment: CDR1 SGHVS and CDR2 FQNEAQ. V was cut by 5 bases and J by 3 bases, with 10 bases left in between. The chain's CDR3 is CASSALPHYGYTF. In DNA, the CDR3 is TGTGCCAGCAGCGCACTTCCCCACTATGGCTACACCTTC.

V usage is TRBV24-1 and J usage is TRBJ2-5; 13 bases are shared with TRBD2. V dropped 3 bases and J dropped 4; count of bases not matched to a gene: 7. The germline V gene has CDR1 KGHDR and CDR2 SFDVKD. This CDR3 contains 17 residues. The CDR3: CATSDPGLAGALETQYF. The CDR3 coding sequence is TGTGCCACCAGTGATCCTGGACTAGCGGGGGCCTTAGAGACCCAGTACTTC.

The chain has TRBV12-3 or TRBV12-4 and TRBJ2-1; no firm D call. The V end lost 2 bases, the J end lost 8 bases, and 19 bases lay between the germline ends. This CDR3 is 16 amino acids long. The CDR3 is CASSLSWGTKFYEQFF. In nucleotides, the CDR3 is TGTGCCAGCAGTTTAAGCTGGGGTACCAAGTTCTATGAGCAGTTCTTC.

The chain carries TRBV7-2 and TRBJ2-7, with 7 nucleotides matching TRBD2. The V gene end was trimmed by 8 bases and the J gene end by 4 bases; junction bases not matched to a gene: 17. The CDR3 sequence is 16 residues long. The germline CDR1 and CDR2 sequences are SGHTA and FQGNSA. CDR3 coding DNA: TGTGCCAGCCCCATTTGGCCAGCGGGAATCAAATACGAGCAGTACTTC. Its protein product is CASPIWPAGIKYEQYF. Full variable domain (remainder filled in from reference TRBV7-2 and TRBJ2-7): GAGVSQSPSNKVTEKGKDVELRCDPISGHTALYWYRQSLGQGLEFLIYFQGNSAPDKSGLPSDRFSAERTGGSVSTLTIQRTQQEDSAVYLCASPIWPAGIKYEQYFGPGTRLTVT.

J is TRBJ1-1 and V is TRBV28; D gene unclear. With 7 bases removed from V and 4 bases from J, the gap between germline ends came to 13 bases. The V gene's germline CDR1 is MDHEN and CDR2 SYDVKM. The CDR3 totals 13 residues. The CDR3 protein is CASTPKVGTEAFF. CDR3 coding DNA: TGTGCCAGCACCCCAAAGGTGGGCACTGAAGCTTTCTTT.

The rearrangement joins TRBV6-5 to TRBJ1-5, with 7 bases aligning to TRBD1. V lost 5 bases, J lost 5 bases, and 6 bases stayed unmatched. Germline V gene lookup returns CDR1 MNHEY and CDR2 SVGAGI. The CDR3 consists of 14 residues. CDR3 in DNA: TGTGCCAGCAGTCGGGACAGTCTGTATCAGCCCCAGCATTTT. Translating gives CASSRDSLYQPQHF.

This clonotype was observed a few times. This chain uses TRBV12-5 with TRBJ1-5; a possible D gene is TRBD1 (5 bases). The ends were cut back, 1 base at V and 0 bases at J, with 22 bases in the middle. The germline V gene encodes CDR1 LGHNT and CDR2 FRNRAP. The CDR3 consists of 20 residues. The CDR3 loop is CASGLDHQAREVDSNQPQHF. The CDR3 DNA sequence: TGTGCTAGTGGTTTGGACCACCAGGCCAGGGAGGTGGATAGCAATCAGCCCCAGCATTTT. Complete variable domain (other parts from reference TRBV12-5 and TRBJ1-5): DARVTQTPRHKVTEMGQEVTMRCQPILGHNTVFWYRQTMMQGLELLAYFRNRAPLDDSGMPKDRFSAEMPDATLATLKIQPSEPRDSAVYFCASGLDHQAREVDSNQPQHFGDGTRLSIL.

This clonotype was counted between two and nine times. The rearrangement uses TRBV6-1 and TRBJ2-7; no definite D call. Per germline, CDR1 MNHNS and CDR2 SASEGT. This CDR3 comprises 14 residues. The germline V and J ends were trimmed by 0 bases and 2 bases, with 8 bases remaining between them. The CDR3 protein is CASSEARTTYEQYF. Written as DNA, the CDR3 is TGTGCCAGCAGTGAAGCCAGGACGACCTACGAGCAGTACTTC.

The rearrangement links TRBV29-1 to TRBJ1-4; TRBD1 matches 7 bases. The V gene end was trimmed by 0 bases and the J gene end by 13 bases; junction bases not matched to a gene: 14. The CDR3 is 15 amino acids. CDR1 and CDR2 from the germline V gene are SQVTM and ANQGSEA. The CDR3 region has the DNA TGCAGCGTTGAAGAGGGGGCAGGGGGAAGAGTTGGACTGTTTTTT. It translates to CSVEEGAGGRVGLFF.

This clonotype has just a few counts. CDR3 DNA: TGTGCCAGCAGTAAGACTAGCGGGGGGTACAATGAGCAGTTCTTC. It yields the protein CASSKTSGGYNEQFF. The rearrangement uses TRBV12-3 or TRBV12-4 and TRBJ2-1; 13 nucleotides align to TRBD2. The ends lost 5 bases at V and 4 bases at J; junction bases unmatched: 2. The CDR3 extends over 15 amino acids.

This clonotype showed up just a few times. The CDR3 loop reads CASSETPWAQETQYF. The CDR3, as DNA: TGTGCCAGCAGTGAAACCCCGTGGGCCCAAGAGACCCAGTACTTC. The V gene is TRBV6-1, the J gene TRBJ2-5; D remains unclear. Germline V gene lookup returns CDR1 MNHNS and CDR2 SASEGT. Trimming stripped 2 bases from V and 1 base from J, with 11 bases between. The CDR3 covers 15 residues.

The chain employs TRBV20-1 and TRBJ2-1; possibly TRBD1 for D (6 bases). Germline CDR1 DFQATT, CDR2 SNEGSKA (reference sequence). The CDR3 length is 14 residues. Deletions cut 8 bases from V and 9 bases from J, with 23 bases between. The CDR3 DNA sequence: TGCAGTTGGGGGCCAAAGGGGCTTACTGGTGAGCAGTTCTTC. As protein: CSWGPKGLTGEQFF.

This rearrangement joins TRBV28 to TRBJ1-2; TRBD1 matches 8 bases. V was pared by 5 bases and J by 5 bases, with 10 bases of the junction left unmatched. CDR3 length: 15 amino acids. Germline CDR1 reads MDHEN; CDR2 reads SYDVKM. Here the CDR3 DNA reads TGTGCCAGCAGTCCCAGGGGGCGGGAGAGGTATGGCTACACCTTC. Protein product: CASSPRGRERYGYTF.

On this clonotype: A junction boundary mismatches the germline segment, possibly from a read error. The chain has TRBV7-6 and TRBJ2-7; 9 nucleotides line up with TRBD1. Looked up from germline, CDR1 is SGHVS and CDR2 is FNYEAQ. This CDR3 comprises 16 residues. The CDR3 nucleotides read TGTGCCAACAGCCCTCCCCCCGGGACAGGGCCCTACGAGCAGTACTTC. Residues: CANSPPPGTGPYEQYF.

V and J are TRBV12-3 or TRBV12-4 and TRBJ2-7, with D uncertain. V was pared by 3 bases and J by 2 bases, with 14 bases between. This CDR3 contains 15 residues. CDR3 coding DNA: TGTGCCAGCAGTTTCGGTGTCACCGCTACCTACGAGCAGTACTTC. Translating gives CASSFGVTATYEQYF.

In this sample, this clonotype turned up many times. V is TRBV7-2 and J is TRBJ1-2; the match to TRBD1 covers 7 bases. The J segment lost 8 bases and the V segment lost 0 bases, leaving 3 bases of the junction unmatched. CDR1 is SGHTA and CDR2 is FQGNSA in the germline V gene. CDR3 size: 13 residues. The CDR3 spells CASSLAGGAGYTF. The CDR3 region has the DNA TGTGCCAGCAGCTTAGCAGGGGGCGCGGGCTACACCTTC. The full variable domain, rest sourced from reference TRBV7-2 and TRBJ1-2, is GAGVSQSPSNKVTEKGKDVELRCDPISGHTALYWYRQSLGQGLEFLIYFQGNSAPDKSGLPSDRFSAERTGGSVSTLTIQRTQQEDSAVYLCASSLAGGAGYTFGSGTRLTVV.

The V gene is TRBV19, the J gene TRBJ1-6, with 7 bases matching TRBD1. This CDR3 has 16 residues. The germline V gene encodes CDR1 LNHDA and CDR2 SQIVND (reference sequence). Losses at the gene ends were 6 bases for V and 7 bases for J; bases not matched to a gene: 12. DNA for the CDR3: TGTGCCAGTAGCCCATCCCGACAGGGCTCAAATTCACCCCTCCACTTT. Its translation is CASSPSRQGSNSPLHF.

This clonotype was seen a single time. V usage is TRBV2 and J usage is TRBJ2-1, with D possibly called TRBD1 or TRBD2 (5 bases each). The CDR3 runs to 13 residues. The V end lost 1 base, the J end lost 7 bases, and 8 bases lay between the germline ends. Germline CDR1 is SNHLY and CDR2 is FYNNEI. CDR3 protein: CASSEGGLNEQFF. CDR3 coding DNA: TGTGCCAGCAGTGAAGGGGGGTTAAATGAGCAGTTCTTC.

The chain has TRBV7-4 and TRBJ2-6; 8 nucleotides agree with TRBD2. Germline V lookup: CDR1 SGHVT, CDR2 SQSDAQ. The CDR3 runs 14 residues. The trim removed 6 bases at V and 2 bases at J, leaving 0 bases unmatched. The CDR3 DNA reads as TGTGCCAGCAGAGCGGGGGCTGGGGCCAACGTCCTGACTTTC. It is translated as CASRAGAGANVLTF.

This clonotype was seen a few times. This rearrangement joins TRBV14 to TRBJ2-2; TRBD1 agrees at 7 bases. This CDR3 has 14 residues. The V gene end was trimmed by 4 bases and the J gene end by 6 bases; junction bases not matched to a gene: 5. Per the germline V gene, CDR1 is SGHDN and CDR2 is FVKESK. CDR3 loop: CASSPNRGAGELFF. Written as DNA, the CDR3 is TGTGCCAGCAGCCCTAACAGGGGCGCCGGGGAGCTGTTTTTT.